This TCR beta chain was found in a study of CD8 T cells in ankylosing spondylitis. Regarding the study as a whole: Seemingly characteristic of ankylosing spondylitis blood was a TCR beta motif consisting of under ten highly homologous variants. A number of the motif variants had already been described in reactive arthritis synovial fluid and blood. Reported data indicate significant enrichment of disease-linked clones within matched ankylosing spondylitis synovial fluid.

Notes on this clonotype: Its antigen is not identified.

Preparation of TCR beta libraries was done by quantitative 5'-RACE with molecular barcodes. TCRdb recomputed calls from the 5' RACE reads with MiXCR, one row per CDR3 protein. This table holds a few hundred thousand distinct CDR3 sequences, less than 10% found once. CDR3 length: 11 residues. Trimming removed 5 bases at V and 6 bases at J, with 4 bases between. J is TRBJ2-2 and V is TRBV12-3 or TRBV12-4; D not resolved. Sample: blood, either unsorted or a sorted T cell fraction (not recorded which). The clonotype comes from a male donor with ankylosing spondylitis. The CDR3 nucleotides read TGTGCCAGCAGTATGTCCGGGGAGCTGTTTTTT. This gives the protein CASSMSGELFF.